This T cell receptor beta chain appears in the sequencing data of a study of T cells in localized non-small cell lung cancer. The repertoire was sequenced with immunoSEQ multiplex PCR; TCRdb's copy has only in-frame clones and lacks some. Among 30,000 to 45,000 clones listed, 81% were seen once. Findings of the study overall: Appearing in adjacent lung were a median approximately 50 of the top 100 tumor clones. Longer overall survival was associated with a higher density of T cells in the blood.

Germline V gene lookup returns CDR1 SGHRS and CDR2 YFSETQ. The CDR3 is 17 residues long. Trimming removed 4 bases from V and 0 bases from J; junction bases left unmatched: 10. Turning to this clone: Its antigen remains unidentified.

This receptor was obtained from a male donor at least 60 years old with stage II lung adenocarcinoma. The chain carries TRBV5-1 and TRBJ2-3; TRBD2 matches at 8 bases. The starting material was peripheral blood mononuclear cells, obtained before any cancer treatment. CDR3 sequence (DNA): TGCGCCAGCAGCCCGGGGATGGGCGGGAGGAGCACAGATACGCAGTATTTT. It yields the protein CASSPGMGGRSTDTQYF.